This T cell receptor beta chain was sequenced during a study of early stage breast cancer tumors. Study details: Of around 15 invasive breast tumors, about twelve were hormone receptor-positive, HER2-negative. Invasive lobular carcinomas made up about 30% of the 12 ER+/PR+/HER2- tumors.

Each sample had two DNA replicates, about 0.52 ug blood or roughly 1.4 ug tissue. Assay: immunoSEQ multiplex PCR; the TCRdb copy retains only in-frame clones and omits some. The sample lists tens of thousands of clones, approximately 85% occurring once. This clone has only a few counts. Its specificity is unknown. The germline V gene has CDR1 MNHEY and CDR2 SMNVEV (reference sequence). There are 13 residues in the CDR3. V gave up 5 bases and J gave up 3 bases; unmatched junction bases: 4. Notes on the study in general: Compared with adjacent normal breast tissue, tumors showed approximately 2.5-fold greater T cell density and higher clonality.

The TCR was taken from a person between 50 and 60 years old with breast cancer. Sequencing was done on a sample of blood. V gene TRBV27 combines with J gene TRBJ2-7, with 7 positions matching TRBD1. CDR3 sequence: CASSHGDSYEQYF. The CDR3 bases are TGTGCCAGCAGTCACGGGGACAGCTACGAGCAGTACTTC.